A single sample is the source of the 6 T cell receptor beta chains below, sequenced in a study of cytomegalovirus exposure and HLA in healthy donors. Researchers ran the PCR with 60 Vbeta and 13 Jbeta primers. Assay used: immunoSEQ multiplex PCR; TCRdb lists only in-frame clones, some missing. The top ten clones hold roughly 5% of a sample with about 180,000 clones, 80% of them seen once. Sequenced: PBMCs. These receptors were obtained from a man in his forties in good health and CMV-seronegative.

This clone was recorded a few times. The CDR3 nucleotides read TGCGCCAGCAGCTTCGTAGCCAATGAGCAGTTCTTC. Its translation: CASSFVANEQFF. The chain carries TRBV5-1 and TRBJ2-1; the D is unclear. The CDR3 consists of 12 residues. Germline V lookup: CDR1 SGHRS, CDR2 YFSETQ. V was pared by 2 bases and J by 6 bases, with 6 bases between. Together with reference TRBV5-1 and TRBJ2-1, the CDR3 gives the full variable domain: KAGVTQTPRYLIKTRGQQVTLSCSPISGHRSVSWYQQTPGQGLQFLFEYFSETQRNKGNFPGRFSGRQFSNSRSEMNVSTLELGDSALYLCASSFVANEQFFGPGTRLTVL.

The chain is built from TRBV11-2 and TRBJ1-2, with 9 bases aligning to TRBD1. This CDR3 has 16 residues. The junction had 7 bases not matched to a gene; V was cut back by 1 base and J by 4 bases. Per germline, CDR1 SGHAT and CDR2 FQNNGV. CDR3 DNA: TGTGCCAGCAGCTTAGGTCCGGGACAGGGCGGCTATGGCTACACCTTC. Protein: CASSLGPGQGGYGYTF.

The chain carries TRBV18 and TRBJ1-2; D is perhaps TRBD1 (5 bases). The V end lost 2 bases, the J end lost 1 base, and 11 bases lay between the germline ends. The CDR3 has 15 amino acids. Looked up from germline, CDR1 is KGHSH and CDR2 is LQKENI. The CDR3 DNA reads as TGTGCCAGCTCACCAGGGGGGACGGATAACTATGGCTACACCTTC. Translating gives CASSPGGTDNYGYTF.

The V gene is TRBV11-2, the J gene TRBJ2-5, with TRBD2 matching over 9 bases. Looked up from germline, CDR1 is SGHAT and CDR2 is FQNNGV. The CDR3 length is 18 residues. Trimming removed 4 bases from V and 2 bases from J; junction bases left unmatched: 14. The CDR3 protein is CASSSIPGLARLQETQYF. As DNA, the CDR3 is TGTGCCAGCAGCTCGATACCGGGACTAGCTCGATTACAAGAGACCCAGTACTTC. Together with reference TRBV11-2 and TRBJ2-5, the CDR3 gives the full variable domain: EAGVAQSPRYKIIEKRQSVAFWCNPISGHATLYWYQQILGQGPKLLIQFQNNGVVDDSQLPKDRFSAERLKGVDSTLKIQPAKLEDSAVYLCASSSIPGLARLQETQYFGPGTRLLVL.

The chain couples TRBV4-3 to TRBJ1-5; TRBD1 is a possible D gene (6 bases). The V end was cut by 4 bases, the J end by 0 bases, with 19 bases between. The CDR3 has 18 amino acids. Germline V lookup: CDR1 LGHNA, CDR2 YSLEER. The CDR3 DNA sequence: TGCGCCAGCAGCCGAGTTTGGCGGGGGCGGAATAGCAATCAGCCCCAGCATTTT. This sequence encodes CASSRVWRGRNSNQPQHF.

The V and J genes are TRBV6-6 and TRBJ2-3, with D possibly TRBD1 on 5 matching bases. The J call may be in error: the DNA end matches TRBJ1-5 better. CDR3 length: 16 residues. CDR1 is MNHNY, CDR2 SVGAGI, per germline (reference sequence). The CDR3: CASSYSTGTSTDTQHF. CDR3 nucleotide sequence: TGTGCCAGCAGTTACTCTACGGGGACTAGCACAGATACGCAGCATTTT.